Below, 9 T cell receptor beta chains from the same sample are listed, as sequenced in a study of T cell repertoires in cytomegalovirus infection. Antigens of these TCRs are unknown. TCRdb reanalysed the reads using MiXCR and keeps one entry per CDR3 protein. The data show nearly 700,000 distinct CDR3 sequences, around 31% seen once. The sample in question was cultured PBMCs, obtained from culture after CMV antigen stimulation. The receptors shown here come from a human donor in good health (CMV status not recorded). Some clones in this sample may be carry-over from other donors' samples.

This clonotype was counted only a few times. The V and J genes are TRBV7-6 and TRBJ2-1, with D perhaps TRBD1 or TRBD2 (5 bases each). The CDR3 length is 16 residues. Germline V gives CDR1 SGHVS, CDR2 FNYEAQ. V lost 1 base, J lost 2 bases, and 12 bases lay in between. The CDR3: CASSLDDGAAYNEQFF. The CDR3 DNA follows: TGTGCCAGCAGCTTAGATGACGGGGCAGCCTACAATGAGCAGTTCTTC.

This clonotype occurred a few times. The chain has TRBV27 and TRBJ1-4; a possible D gene is TRBD1 (6 bases). Trimming pared 5 bases from V and 2 bases from J, leaving 15 bases between. Germline assignment: CDR1 MNHEY and CDR2 SMNVEV (reference sequence). This CDR3 comprises 16 residues. CDR3: CASSLNRQVTNEKLFF. The DNA for the CDR3 is TGTGCCAGCAGTCTAAACCGACAGGTGACTAATGAAAAACTGTTTTTT.

The gene calls are TRBV20-1 and TRBJ1-5; TRBD1 matches at 8 bases. The V gene's germline CDR1 is DFQATT and CDR2 SNEGSKA (reference sequence). The CDR3 spans 14 residues. V was pared by 6 bases and J by 5 bases, with 9 bases of the junction left unmatched. CDR3 sequence: CSAGRGRGYQPQHF. DNA for the CDR3: TGCAGTGCGGGCAGGGGGCGCGGGTATCAGCCCCAGCATTTT.

This clonotype was recorded a few times. The CDR3, as DNA: TGTGCCAGCAGCGCGGGACTAGCGGGAGCAGTAGATACGCAGTATTTT. It is translated as CASSAGLAGAVDTQYF. The chain combines TRBV7-9 with TRBJ2-3; 14 bases align to TRBD2. The CDR3 has 16 amino acids. Germline trimming cut 5 bases from V and 5 bases from J; bases unmatched to any gene: 6. Germline V gene data show CDR1 as SEHNR and CDR2 as FQNEAQ (reference sequence).

The chain uses TRBV7-2 and TRBJ2-2; 8 nucleotides align to TRBD1. The length of the CDR3 is 14 residues. CDR1 SGHTA and CDR2 FQGNSA come from the germline V gene. J was trimmed by 6 bases and V by 3 bases; bases with no gene match: 3. The CDR3 nucleotides read TGTGCCAGCAGCTTGACAGGGGTTTCCGGGGAGCTGTTTTTT. Translating gives CASSLTGVSGELFF.

V usage is TRBV5-1 and J usage is TRBJ2-1, with 8 bases lining up with TRBD1. This CDR3 contains 11 residues. The V segment lost 4 bases and the J segment 16 bases; nucleotides outside the gene matches: 7. CDR1 and CDR2 (germline): SGHRS, YFSETQ. The CDR3 DNA sequence: TGCGCCAGCAGCCCACCAGGGGGCAGATTCTTC. Protein sequence: CASSPPGGRFF.

This clonotype appeared a few times. The rearrangement joins TRBV7-9 to TRBJ2-5; D gene unclear. The germline CDR1 and CDR2 sequences are SEHNR and FQNEAQ (reference sequence). The CDR3 totals 16 residues. V was trimmed by 4 bases and J by 0 bases, leaving 15 bases between them. CDR3 amino acids: CASSSYPVTYQETQYF. CDR3 DNA: TGTGCCAGCAGCTCCTATCCGGTGACGTACCAAGAGACCCAGTACTTC.

This clonotype was seen only a few times. V gene TRBV12-3 or TRBV12-4 combines with J gene TRBJ2-1; D unresolved. The length of the CDR3 is 13 residues. The V end was cut by 2 bases, the J end by 9 bases, with 11 bases between. CDR3 DNA: TGTGCCAGCAGTTTAAATCACCGCGGTGAGCAGTTCTTC. Translated, it gives CASSLNHRGEQFF.

This chain uses TRBV7-2 with TRBJ2-7; TRBD1 aligns across 8 bases. The CDR3 length is 15 residues. Germline CDR1 reads SGHTA; CDR2 reads FQGNSA. V gave up 5 bases and J gave up 7 bases; unmatched junction bases: 13. The CDR3 is CASSPSPGTGFEQYF. CDR3 DNA sequence: TGTGCCAGCAGCCCATCGCCCGGGACAGGATTTGAGCAGTACTTC.